The 21 T cell receptor beta chains in this list originate from one sample, sequenced in a study of shared clonotypes between healthy human individuals. Libraries were prepared by immunoSEQ multiplex PCR; TCRdb keeps only in-frame clonotypes and omits some of them. The profile covers roughly 2.2 million clones, with 85% to 95% appearing a single time and about 0.41% taken by the ten largest. Sequenced sample: naive CD4+ T cells from PBMCs. Noted subset: CD45RA+ positively selected. These receptors originate from a man aged 18 to 35 in good health. Some clones in this sample may be carry-over from other donors' samples.

The chain recombines TRBV10-3 with TRBJ2-3; 9 bases are a match to TRBD1. Germline lookup yields CDR1 ENHRY and CDR2 SYGVKD. The junction had 5 bases not matched to a gene; V was cut back by 5 bases and J by 2 bases. The CDR3 runs to 15 residues. As DNA, the CDR3 is TGTGCCATCAGTATTACAGGGGGCTCCACAGATACGCAGTATTTT. This translates into CAISITGGSTDTQYF.

Of note for this clone: The same CDR3 also results from other DNA sequences found in this sample. V is TRBV5-4 and J is TRBJ2-1; a possible D gene is TRBD2 (6 bases). This CDR3 has 15 residues. The germline V gene has CDR1 SGHNT and CDR2 YYREEE (reference sequence). Deletions cut 4 bases from V and 5 bases from J, with 16 bases between. The CDR3, as DNA: TGTGCCAGCAGCAGACTAGTAGATGGACACAATGAGCAGTTCTTC. Its protein is CASSRLVDGHNEQFF. The variable domain in full, completed from reference TRBV5-4 and TRBJ2-1, reads ETGVTQSPTHLIKTRGQQVTLRCSSQSGHNTVSWYQQALGQGPQFIFQYYREEENGRGNFPPRFSGLQFPNYSSELNVNALELDDSALYLCASSRLVDGHNEQFFGPGTRLTVL.

This rearrangement joins TRBV4-3 to TRBJ2-1, with TRBD2 as a possible D gene (5 bases). CDR3 length: 16 residues. Trimming stripped 1 base from V and 7 bases from J, with 17 bases between. Germline lookup yields CDR1 LGHNA and CDR2 YSLEER. CDR3: CASSQAHRLARNEQFF. For the CDR3, the DNA is TGCGCCAGCAGCCAAGCCCATCGGCTAGCTCGAAATGAGCAGTTCTTC.

V gene TRBV6-5 combines with J gene TRBJ1-3; D remains ambiguous. The length of the CDR3 is 13 residues. Germline values: CDR1 MNHEY, CDR2 SVGAGI. V gave up 10 bases and J gave up 8 bases, with 18 bases separating them. In nucleotides, the CDR3 is TGTGCCACCGCCAAACGGCCCGGGGACACCATATATTTT. This encodes CATAKRPGDTIYF.

The chain has TRBV28 and TRBJ2-3, with 8 bases fitting TRBD1. Trimming cost V 3 bases and J 4 bases; bases outside gene matches: 9. The CDR3 loop spans 16 amino acids. CDR1 and CDR2 from the germline V gene are MDHEN and SYDVKM. In DNA, the CDR3 is TGTGCCAGCAGTTTCCTAGGACAGGGACAGGCAGATACGCAGTATTTT. Translated: CASSFLGQGQADTQYF.

V and J are TRBV7-9 and TRBJ2-7; 7 bases agree with TRBD1. CDR3 size: 15 residues. V shed 7 bases, J shed 3 bases, and the junction held 12 bases outside the gene matches. Germline CDR1 reads SEHNR; CDR2 reads FQNEAQ (reference sequence). CDR3 in DNA: TGTGCCAGCACCACCGGGGACAGAGACAGCTACGAGCAGTACTTC. Translation gives CASTTGDRDSYEQYF.

The chain is built from TRBV1 and TRBJ2-5; the table's TRBD2 call for D was not verified on the DNA. TRBV1 is listed as a pseudogene. This CDR3 has 17 amino acids. CDR3 region: CTSSQLAGTRIQETQYF. The CDR3 DNA reads as TGCACCAGCAGCCAGCTAGCGGGGACACGGATACAAGAGACCCAGTACTTC.

This chain links TRBV29-1 with TRBJ2-1; D not resolved. The germline V gene encodes CDR1 SQVTM and CDR2 ANQGSEA. The CDR3 contains 14 residues. V gave up 4 bases and J gave up 0 bases, with 10 bases separating them. The CDR3 is CSVGPTYSYNEQFF. The CDR3 DNA is TGCAGCGTTGGCCCCACATACTCCTACAATGAGCAGTTCTTC.

The chain combines TRBV7-9 with TRBJ1-6; 10 nucleotides match TRBD1. This CDR3 region has 15 residues. The junction had 2 bases not matched to a gene; V was cut back by 0 bases and J by 9 bases. CDR1 and CDR2 (germline): SEHNR, FQNEAQ (reference sequence). CDR3 nucleotides: TGTGCCAGCAGCTTAGCCGGGACAGGGGTTTCACCCCTCCACTTT. Protein sequence: CASSLAGTGVSPLHF.

The chain couples TRBV10-3 to TRBJ1-2, with D tentatively TRBD1 (6 bases). CDR3 length: 15 amino acids. The V gene's germline CDR1 is ENHRY and CDR2 SYGVKD. V lost 6 bases and J lost 0, with 14 bases in between. The CDR3 loop is CAIRSHRDPNYGYTF. CDR3 DNA: TGTGCCATCAGGTCCCACAGGGATCCTAACTATGGCTACACCTTC.

The chain is built from TRBV7-9 and TRBJ1-3, with D hard to call. CDR1 SEHNR and CDR2 FQNEAQ come from the germline V gene (reference sequence). Deletions cut 5 bases from V and 2 bases from J, with 19 bases between. This CDR3 comprises 17 residues. The CDR3: CASSKSLAADAGNTIYF. CDR3 coding DNA: TGTGCCAGCAGCAAGTCTTTGGCAGCAGACGCTGGAAACACCATATATTTT.

The chain employs TRBV7-9 and TRBJ2-1; D might be TRBD1 (6 bases). CDR3 size: 17 residues. V lost 5 bases, J lost 8 bases, and 25 bases lay in between. The germline gives CDR1 SEHNR, CDR2 FQNEAQ (reference sequence). The CDR3 is CASSTARGRRFQDEQFF. As DNA, the CDR3 is TGTGCCAGCAGCACCGCCAGGGGTCGGCGTTTTCAGGATGAGCAGTTCTTC.

The chain carries TRBV5-1 and TRBJ2-7; 9 nucleotides agree with TRBD2. Germline V lookup: CDR1 SGHRS, CDR2 YFSETQ. The trim removed 0 bases at V and 3 bases at J, leaving 4 bases unmatched. CDR3 length: 15 residues. In nucleotides, the CDR3 is TGCGCCAGCAGCTTGGTCGGAGCGGGAGGCTACGAGCAGTACTTC. Its protein is CASSLVGAGGYEQYF.

The chain couples TRBV6-5 to TRBJ2-5; D tentatively fits TRBD1 or TRBD2 (5 bases each). Trimming stripped 0 bases from V and 1 base from J, with 9 bases between. This CDR3 comprises 15 residues. The germline CDR1 and CDR2 sequences are MNHEY and SVGAGI. The CDR3 sequence: CASSYSGTFQETQYF. DNA for the CDR3: TGTGCCAGCAGTTACTCCGGGACGTTCCAAGAGACCCAGTACTTC.

The genes are TRBV7-3 and TRBJ2-3; a weak D match, TRBD1 (6 bases). V lost 5 bases and J lost 2, with 17 bases in between. Germline CDR1 reads SGHTA; CDR2 reads FQGTGA. The CDR3 has 16 amino acids. The CDR3 here is CASSAESGALTDTQYF. CDR3 in DNA: TGTGCCAGCAGCGCGGAGTCAGGGGCCCTCACAGATACGCAGTATTTT. The full variable domain, completed using reference TRBV7-3 and TRBJ2-3, is GAGVSQTPSNKVTEKGKYVELRCDPISGHTALYWYRQSLGQGPEFLIYFQGTGAADDSGLPNDRFFAVRPEGSVSTLKIQRTERGDSAVYLCASSAESGALTDTQYFGPGTRLTVL.

CDR3 loop: CASLPTDPSTDTQYF. As DNA, the CDR3 is TGTGCCAGCTTACCGACGGACCCCAGCACAGATACGCAGTATTTT. The chain is built from TRBV18 and TRBJ2-3; no clear D gene. The V gene's germline CDR1 is KGHSH and CDR2 LQKENI. This CDR3 has 15 residues. V gave up 7 bases and J gave up 0 bases, with 14 bases separating them.

The CDR3 DNA reads TGTGCCAGAAGCTTGGGGGTGGGCACAGATACGCAGTATTTT. Residues: CARSLGVGTDTQYF. The rearrangement joins TRBV5-3 to TRBJ2-3; D is uncertain. TRBV5-3 is assigned to the ORF class and has an uncertain function. Trimming removed 0 bases from V and 1 base from J, with 6 bases in between. This CDR3 has 14 residues.

As to this clone: Other DNA sequences from this sample encode an identical CDR3 as well. V usage is TRBV18 and J usage is TRBJ2-7; 7 positions agree with TRBD2. The CDR3 has 15 amino acids. Germline V gene data show CDR1 as KGHSH and CDR2 as LQKENI. V shed 2 bases, J shed 1 base, and the junction held 5 bases outside the gene matches. CDR3 in amino acids: CASSPSSGGSYEQYF. Here the CDR3 DNA reads TGTGCCAGCTCACCATCTAGCGGCGGTTCCTACGAGCAGTACTTC.

This chain links TRBV18 with TRBJ2-5, with 7 bases lining up with TRBD2. This CDR3 has 16 residues. With 6 bases clipped from V and 2 bases from J, the junction kept 12 bases outside the gene matches. CDR1 is KGHSH and CDR2 is LQKENI in the germline V gene. CDR3 loop: CASSPTSPYEQETQYF. DNA of the CDR3: TGTGCCAGCTCTCCGACTAGCCCCTACGAACAAGAGACCCAGTACTTC. Filled out from reference TRBV18 and TRBJ2-5, the complete variable domain reads NAGVMQNPRHLVRRRGQEARLRCSPMKGHSHVYWYRQLPEEGLKFMVYLQKENIIDESGMPKERFSAEFPKEGPSILRIQQVVRGDSAAYFCASSPTSPYEQETQYFGPGTRLLVL.

This chain links TRBV21-1 with TRBJ1-4; TRBD1, as called in the table, went unchecked against the DNA. TRBV21-1 has pseudogene status. CDR3 length: 19 residues. The CDR3 nucleotides are TGTGCCAGCAGCACGCAACAGGGGGCCGGCCTTGCAACTAATGAAAAACTGTTTTTT. Translated: CASSTQQGAGLATNEKLFF.

The CDR3 sequence: CASSPPSGRAYEQYF. In DNA, the CDR3 is TGTGCCAGCAGCCCTCCCTCGGGGCGGGCCTACGAGCAGTACTTC. The V gene is TRBV14, the J gene TRBJ2-7; D assignment may be TRBD1 or TRBD2 (5 bases each). V shed 4 bases and J shed 2 bases, with 15 bases lying between them. The CDR3 sequence is 15 residues long. Germline-derived CDR1 and CDR2 are SGHDN and FVKESK.